Below, 15 T cell receptor beta chains from the same sample are listed, as sequenced in a study of blood T cell repertoires in COVID-19 (dated by TCRdb to about 2020). To prepare the library, the immunoSEQ multiplex PCR assay was applied. TCRdb re-hosts the immuneACCESS table, in-frame sequences only. Its copies lack some clones; in the studies checked, an unresolved V gene accounts for under half of them, and the cause for the rest is not known. The sample table shows roughly 190,000 clones, and around 84% are seen once. Roughly 15% of the sample comes from the top ten. Sequencing input: peripheral blood. The receptors were gathered from a woman in her 70s with COVID-19, enrolled during active disease.

This clone was detected once. The CDR3, as DNA: TGCGCCAGCAGCTGGACGACAGGCGCTGGGGGAGGCTACACCTTC. It yields the protein CASSWTTGAGGGYTF. V and J are TRBV5-1 and TRBJ1-2, with a tentative D call TRBD1 (6 bases). Trimming stripped 3 bases from V and 8 bases from J, with 20 bases between. The CDR3 sequence is 15 residues long. The germline V gene encodes CDR1 SGHRS and CDR2 YFSETQ.

CDR3 sequence reads: CASSFRENYGYTF. CDR3 sequence (DNA): TGTGCCAGCAGTTTCCGGGAGAACTATGGCTACACCTTC. V gene TRBV28 combines with J gene TRBJ1-2; D remains unclear. The germline V gene has CDR1 MDHEN and CDR2 SYDVKM. The CDR3 runs to 13 residues. The V end lost 3 bases, the J end lost 2 bases, and 7 bases lay between the germline ends.

V and J are TRBV18 and TRBJ2-2; D perhaps matches TRBD2 (5 bases). Germline-derived CDR1 and CDR2 are KGHSH and LQKENI. V lost 1 base to trimming and J lost 7 bases, with 10 bases between them. The CDR3 length is 14 residues. The CDR3 protein is CASSPRGLGGELFF. The CDR3 coding sequence is TGTGCCAGCTCACCACGAGGGCTCGGCGGGGAGCTGTTTTTT.

This chain uses TRBV9 with TRBJ1-2; 8 nucleotides align to TRBD1. Germline V gives CDR1 SGDLS, CDR2 YYNGEE. This CDR3 region has 14 residues. Germline trimming cut 6 bases from V and 4 bases from J; bases unmatched to any gene: 8. This chain's CDR3 is CASNLPGQGYGYTF. The CDR3 DNA sequence: TGTGCCAGCAACTTACCCGGACAGGGCTATGGCTACACCTTC.

The J gene is TRBJ1-2, the V gene TRBV5-1; D might be TRBD1 (6 bases). CDR3 size: 13 residues. V was pared by 4 bases and J by 4 bases, with 11 bases between. CDR1 is SGHRS and CDR2 is YFSETQ in the germline V gene. CDR3 sequence: CASSVGHSYGYTF. The CDR3 region has the DNA TGCGCCAGCAGCGTGGGACACAGCTATGGCTACACCTTC.

The rearrangement joins TRBV15 to TRBJ1-2; tentative D call: TRBD1 (6 bases). V was pared by 6 bases and J by 2 bases, with 16 bases between. The germline CDR1 and CDR2 sequences are LNHNV and YYDKDF (reference sequence). The CDR3 has 15 residues. CDR3 sequence: CATSKFGQSNYGYTF. The CDR3 DNA follows: TGTGCCACCAGTAAATTTGGACAGTCGAACTATGGCTACACCTTC.

V usage is TRBV5-4 and J usage is TRBJ1-4, with no clear D. Trimming took 4 bases from V and 4 from J, leaving 11 bases between them. CDR3 length: 14 amino acids. CDR1 SGHNT and CDR2 YYREEE come from the germline V gene (reference sequence). The CDR3 nucleotides read TGTGCCAGCAGCCTAAGGGCGGGTAATGAAAAACTGTTTTTT. The encoded protein is CASSLRAGNEKLFF.

This clone was seen more than once but under ten times. CDR3 nucleotides: TGTGCCAGCAGTTTAAAGGCAGGGGTCTCGGGCGAGCAGTACTTC. This codes for CASSLKAGVSGEQYF. J is TRBJ2-7 and V is TRBV27; weak D call: TRBD1 (6 bases). The V gene lost 2 bases and the J gene lost 6 bases, with 17 bases spanning the gap. From germline, CDR1 is MNHEY and CDR2 SMNVEV (reference sequence). CDR3 length: 15 amino acids.

The CDR3 region has the DNA TGTGCCAGCAGCTCCCAGGGGTTATATGGCTACACCTTC. Translating gives CASSSQGLYGYTF. The chain is built from TRBV12-3 or TRBV12-4 and TRBJ1-2; D possibly corresponds to TRBD1 (6 bases). V was shortened by 6 bases and J by 5 bases, with 13 bases between the two germline ends. The CDR3 loop spans 13 amino acids.

V is TRBV29-1 and J is TRBJ1-6; tentative D call: TRBD1 (5 bases). The CDR3 is 15 residues long. Per the germline V gene, CDR1 is SQVTM and CDR2 is ANQGSEA. V gave up 5 bases and J gave up 10 bases, with 21 bases separating them. Written as DNA, the CDR3 is TGCAGCGTTCCGCAGGAGTGGGGCGGAGAATCACCCCTCCACTTT. Translated: CSVPQEWGGESPLHF.

The chain combines TRBV18 with TRBJ1-3; TRBD1 matches at 7 bases. V lost 5 bases to trimming and J lost 7 bases; unmatched junction nucleotides: 17. From germline, CDR1 is KGHSH and CDR2 LQKENI. This CDR3 has 17 amino acids. The CDR3 is CASSNPTGRGSWNTIYF. CDR3 bases: TGTGCCAGCTCAAACCCGACAGGGAGAGGATCGTGGAACACCATATATTTT.

V gene TRBV2 combines with J gene TRBJ2-5; 8 bases match TRBD1. Germline-derived CDR1 and CDR2 are SNHLY and FYNNEI. The CDR3 runs 16 residues. V lost 7 bases to trimming and J lost 1 base; unmatched junction nucleotides: 11. The CDR3 loop is CASTGIGGTGQETQYF. The CDR3 DNA is TGTGCCAGCACGGGAATCGGAGGGACAGGCCAAGAGACCCAGTACTTC. The variable domain in full, completed from reference TRBV2 and TRBJ2-5, reads EPEVTQTPSHQVTQMGQEVILRCVPISNHLYFYWYRQILGQKVEFLVSFYNNEISEKSEIFDDQFSVERPDGSNFTLKIRSTKLEDSAMYFCASTGIGGTGQETQYFGPGTRLLVL.

This clone was detected once. The chain uses TRBV6-5 and TRBJ2-1; 11 nucleotides align to TRBD2. Germline-derived CDR1 and CDR2 are MNHEY and SVGAGI. This CDR3 is built from 15 residues. The V gene end was trimmed by 2 bases and the J gene end by 8 bases; junction bases not matched to a gene: 5. This CDR3 reads CASSYGSGGAYEQFF. The CDR3 DNA follows: TGTGCCAGCAGTTACGGTAGCGGGGGGGCTTATGAGCAGTTCTTC.

The chain joins TRBV15 to TRBJ2-3; TRBD2 matches at 10 bases. The germline gives CDR1 LNHNV, CDR2 YYDKDF (reference sequence). After removal of 8 bases from V and 1 base from J, the junction contained 3 bases not matched to a gene. The CDR3 covers 14 residues. The CDR3 DNA sequence: TGTGCCACCGACGGGACTAGCGGCACAGATACGCAGTATTTT. This sequence encodes CATDGTSGTDTQYF. The entire variable domain, with the rest obtained from reference TRBV15 and TRBJ2-3, is as follows: DAMVIQNPRYQVTQFGKPVTLSCSQTLNHNVMYWYQQKSSQAPKLLFHYYDKDFNNEADTPDNFQSRRPNTSFCFLDIRSPGLGDTAMYLCATDGTSGTDTQYFGPGTRLTVL.

The chain couples TRBV30 to TRBJ2-1, with 8 bases matching TRBD1. CDR1 GTSNPN and CDR2 SVGIG come from the germline V gene (reference sequence). The CDR3 runs to 15 residues. After removal of 1 base from V and 4 bases from J, the junction contained 6 bases not matched to a gene. The CDR3 nucleotides read TGTGCCTGGAGTGAAGGGACAGGCAATTACAATGAGCAGTTCTTC. Its translation: CAWSEGTGNYNEQFF.